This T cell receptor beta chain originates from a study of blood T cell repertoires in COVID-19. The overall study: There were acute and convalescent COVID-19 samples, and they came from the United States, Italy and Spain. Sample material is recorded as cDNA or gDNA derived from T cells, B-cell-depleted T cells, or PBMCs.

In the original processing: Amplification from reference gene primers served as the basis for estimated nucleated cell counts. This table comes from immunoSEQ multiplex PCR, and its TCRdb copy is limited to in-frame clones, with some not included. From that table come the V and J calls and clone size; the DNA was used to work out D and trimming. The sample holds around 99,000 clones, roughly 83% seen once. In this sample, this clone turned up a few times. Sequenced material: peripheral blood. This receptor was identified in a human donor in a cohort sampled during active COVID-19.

CDR3 DNA: TGTGCCAGCAGCCTACGACAGGGGAACACTGAAGCTTTCTTT. As protein: CASSLRQGNTEAFF. This chain links TRBV9 with TRBJ1-1; 7 nucleotides align to TRBD1. The CDR3 loop spans 14 amino acids. The V gene end was trimmed by 4 bases and the J gene end by 1 base; junction bases not matched to a gene: 4. CDR1 is SGDLS and CDR2 is YYNGEE in the germline V gene.